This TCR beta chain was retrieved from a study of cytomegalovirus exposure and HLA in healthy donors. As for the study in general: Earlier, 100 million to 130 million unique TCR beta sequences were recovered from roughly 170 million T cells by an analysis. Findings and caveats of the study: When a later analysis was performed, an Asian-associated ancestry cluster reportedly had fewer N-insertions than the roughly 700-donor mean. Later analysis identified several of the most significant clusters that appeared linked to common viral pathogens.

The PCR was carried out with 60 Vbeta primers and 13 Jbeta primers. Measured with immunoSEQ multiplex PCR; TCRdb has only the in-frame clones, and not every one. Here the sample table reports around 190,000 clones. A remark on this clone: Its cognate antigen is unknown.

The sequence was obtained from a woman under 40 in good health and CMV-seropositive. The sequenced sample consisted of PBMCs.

The CDR3 bases are TGTGCCAGCAGCTTGGTGATAGCGGCCGATTACAATGAGCAGTTCTTC. Translated, it gives CASSLVIAADYNEQFF. V and J are TRBV5-8 and TRBJ2-1; D is perhaps TRBD2 (6 bases). V was shortened by 0 bases and J by 4 bases, with 14 bases between the two germline ends. Germline CDR1 is SGHTS and CDR2 is YDEGEE. This CDR3 has 16 residues.